A single sample gave rise to the 25 T cell receptor beta chains below, sequenced in a study of blood T cell repertoires in COVID-19. The data were produced by immunoSEQ multiplex PCR, yet TCRdb's version contains in-frame clones alone and is incomplete. In the table there are 110,000 or so clones, around 84% of which are singletons. The sequenced sample consisted of peripheral blood. The receptor set was obtained from a man aged 35 to 55 with acute or convalescent COVID-19.

The rearrangement links TRBV6-5 to TRBJ2-3; D may be TRBD2 (6 bases). CDR1 is MNHEY and CDR2 is SVGAGI in the germline V gene. The length of the CDR3 is 15 residues. V dropped 2 bases and J dropped 1 base, with 10 bases sitting between them. The CDR3 DNA reads as TGTGCCAGCAGTTACGGCGGGGACCGCACAGATACGCAGTATTTT. It translates to CASSYGGDRTDTQYF.

The chain combines TRBV4-1 with TRBJ2-5, with TRBD1 matching over 9 bases. The CDR3 extends over 15 amino acids. V shed 4 bases and J 4 bases; nucleotides not matched to a gene: 7. Germline-derived CDR1 and CDR2 are MGHRA and YSYEKL. The CDR3: CASSPGTGGRETQYF. In DNA, the CDR3 is TGCGCCAGCAGCCCCGGAACAGGGGGCCGAGAGACCCAGTACTTC.

The V gene is TRBV23-1, the J gene TRBJ2-7; D perhaps matches TRBD1 (6 bases). TRBV23-1 is given ORF status, its function remaining uncertain. This CDR3 comprises 16 residues. Trimming cost V 2 bases and J 2 bases, with 16 bases left between them. CDR3 sequence reads: CASSQGLTGRTYEQYF. Here the CDR3 DNA reads TGCGCCAGCAGTCAAGGGCTTACAGGGAGAACCTACGAGCAGTACTTC.

In this sample, this clone turned up once. This chain joins TRBV5-4 and TRBJ2-2, with D possibly being TRBD2 (6 bases). CDR1 is SGHNT, CDR2 YYREEE, per germline (reference sequence). There are 16 residues in the CDR3. V was cut by 5 bases and J by 2 bases, with 16 bases left in between. CDR3 nucleotides: TGTGCCAGCAGACTCATGGGGACTTCTAACACCGGGGAGCTGTTTTTT. Amino acid sequence: CASRLMGTSNTGELFF.

This chain uses TRBV7-3 with TRBJ2-2; 7 bases fit TRBD2. The CDR3 spans 15 residues. Germline CDR1 SGHTA, CDR2 FQGTGA. The V segment lost 5 bases and the J segment 0 bases; nucleotides outside the gene matches: 3. CDR3 sequence reads: CASSLGLANTGELFF. The DNA for the CDR3 is TGTGCCAGCAGCCTCGGACTAGCGAACACCGGGGAGCTGTTTTTT.

This chain connects TRBV11-2 to TRBJ1-3; no definite D call. Germline CDR1 SGHAT, CDR2 FQNNGV. V was clipped by 5 bases and J by 4 bases, with 12 bases between them. This CDR3 contains 14 residues. The CDR3: CASSAWSLGNTIYF. CDR3 sequence (DNA): TGTGCCAGCAGCGCTTGGAGTCTAGGAAACACCATATATTTT.

The chain recombines TRBV3-1 (or the pseudogene TRBV3-2) with TRBJ1-3; a weak D match, TRBD1 (5 bases). Germline-derived CDR1 and CDR2 are LGHDT and YNNKEL (reference sequence). V lost 1 base to trimming and J lost 2 bases, with 15 bases between them. This CDR3 has 17 amino acids. CDR3 loop: CASSQVSRVYTGNTIYF. The CDR3 bases are TGTGCCAGCAGCCAAGTCTCCAGGGTGTATACTGGAAACACCATATATTTT.

The chain carries TRBV27 and TRBJ1-1; 10 nucleotides line up with TRBD1. J gave up 4 bases and V 4 bases, and 9 bases lay outside the gene matches. The CDR3 is 16 residues long. CDR1 is MNHEY and CDR2 is SMNVEV in the germline V gene (reference sequence). CDR3 nucleotide sequence: TGTGCCAGCAGTTCCCGACAGGGGGCTGGTGGCACTGAAGCTTTCTTT. Amino acid sequence: CASSSRQGAGGTEAFF.

The J gene is TRBJ1-5, the V gene TRBV24-1; a possible D gene is TRBD1 (5 bases). CDR1 is KGHDR, CDR2 SFDVKD, per germline. V shed 4 bases and J shed 9 bases, with 18 bases lying between them. This CDR3 has 15 residues. The CDR3: CATSDAQELGGPQHF. The CDR3 coding sequence is TGTGCCACCAGTGACGCACAGGAACTGGGTGGGCCCCAGCATTTT.

The gene calls are TRBV24-1 and TRBJ2-7; D perhaps matches TRBD2 (5 bases). Deletions cut 4 bases from V and 6 bases from J, with 6 bases between. The CDR3 loop spans 11 amino acids. Per the germline V gene, CDR1 is KGHDR and CDR2 is SFDVKD. The CDR3 DNA follows: TGTGCCACCAGTGACGGGGTCGAGCAGTACTTC. Translation: CATSDGVEQYF.

V usage is TRBV5-4 and J usage is TRBJ2-3, with 9 bases that match TRBD2. Trimming cost V 4 bases and J 0 bases; bases outside gene matches: 3. The CDR3 consists of 15 residues. The germline V gene encodes CDR1 SGHNT and CDR2 YYREEE (reference sequence). The CDR3 is CASSATSGSTDTQYF. The CDR3 DNA follows: TGTGCCAGCAGCGCCACTAGCGGGAGCACAGATACGCAGTATTTT.

This CDR3 is CAWDRGGNTEAFF. The CDR3, as DNA: TGTGCCTGGGACAGGGGGGGGAACACTGAAGCTTTCTTT. The chain carries TRBV30 and TRBJ1-1, with 9 bases fitting TRBD1. The CDR3 consists of 13 residues. V was pared by 5 bases and J by 1 base, with 2 bases of the junction left unmatched. Germline V gene sequence: CDR1 GTSNPN, CDR2 SVGIG (reference sequence).

The chain carries TRBV2 and TRBJ2-1, with 8 nucleotides matching TRBD2. The CDR3 consists of 13 residues. Germline CDR1 is SNHLY and CDR2 is FYNNEI. With V trimmed by 4 bases and J by 9 bases, 5 bases remained unmatched. In DNA form, the CDR3 reads TGTGCCAGCAGTGTCGGGGGGGCAGTTGAGCAGTTCTTC. Translated, it gives CASSVGGAVEQFF.

This clone was counted only a few times. V gene TRBV19 combines with J gene TRBJ1-5; 8 nucleotides agree with TRBD1. The CDR3 has 22 residues. The junction had 24 bases not matched to a gene; V was cut back by 4 bases and J by 1 base. Germline assignment: CDR1 LNHDA and CDR2 SQIVND (reference sequence). In DNA, the CDR3 is TGTGCCAGTAGTACCCGGACAGGGCGAGATTCTTCACAGGGGTTCAGCAATCAGCCCCAGCATTTT. Amino acids: CASSTRTGRDSSQGFSNQPQHF.

Only a few counts were recorded for this clone. V usage is TRBV7-9 and J usage is TRBJ2-7, with 8 bases lining up with TRBD1. CDR1 and CDR2 (germline): SEHNR, FQNEAQ (reference sequence). J lost 9 bases, V lost 4 bases, and 8 bases had no gene match. This CDR3 spans 13 amino acids. Written as DNA, the CDR3 is TGTGCCAGCAGCTGGCTGACAGGGGATGTGCAGTACTTC. It yields the protein CASSWLTGDVQYF.

The chain links TRBV27 to TRBJ1-6; 12 nucleotides line up with TRBD1. The V gene end was trimmed by 4 bases and the J gene end by 7 bases; junction bases not matched to a gene: 8. The length of the CDR3 is 17 residues. Germline assignment: CDR1 MNHEY and CDR2 SMNVEV (reference sequence). The CDR3 sequence is CASSSGGTGGLNSPLHF. The CDR3 DNA reads TGTGCCAGCAGTTCCGGCGGGACAGGGGGCTTGAATTCACCCCTCCACTTT.

The chain joins TRBV18 to TRBJ2-5, with D possibly matching TRBD2 (5 bases). V was cut by 1 base and J by 5 bases, with 14 bases left in between. The CDR3 is made up of 15 amino acids. Germline V gives CDR1 KGHSH, CDR2 LQKENI. The CDR3 sequence: CASSPRFAGRETQYF. DNA of the CDR3: TGTGCCAGCTCACCACGTTTCGCGGGCCGGGAGACCCAGTACTTC.

This clone was observed a handful of times. The rearrangement links TRBV30 to TRBJ2-7; 7 bases agree with TRBD1. This CDR3 is 14 amino acids long. The trim removed 5 bases at V and 1 base at J, leaving 8 bases unmatched. Germline V gene sequence: CDR1 GTSNPN, CDR2 SVGIG (reference sequence). CDR3 coding DNA: TGTGCCTGGTCGATCCAGGGGGTATCCTACGAGCAGTACTTC. Its translation is CAWSIQGVSYEQYF.

The sample holds a few counts of this clone. The rearrangement links TRBV27 to TRBJ1-6; 7 nucleotides match TRBD1. The germline V gene encodes CDR1 MNHEY and CDR2 SMNVEV (reference sequence). The CDR3 contains 13 residues. With V trimmed by 7 bases and J by 7 bases, 4 bases remained unmatched. The CDR3 DNA is TGTGCCAGCACAGTCAGGGGGAATTCACCCCTCCACTTT. This encodes CASTVRGNSPLHF.

V and J are TRBV18 and TRBJ1-1, with D tentatively TRBD1 (5 bases). V gave up 3 bases and J gave up 2 bases, with 10 bases separating them. This CDR3 contains 14 residues. The germline gives CDR1 KGHSH, CDR2 LQKENI. The CDR3 loop reads CASSPRGTNTEAFF. The CDR3 nucleotides are TGTGCCAGCTCACCTCGGGGGACCAACACTGAAGCTTTCTTT.

The gene calls are TRBV9 and TRBJ1-5; maybe TRBD1 (6 bases). CDR3 length: 16 amino acids. The germline gives CDR1 SGDLS, CDR2 YYNGEE. V lost 0 bases and J lost 3, with 13 bases in between. The CDR3 spells CASSVVPTGPNQPQHF. The CDR3 DNA is TGTGCCAGCAGCGTAGTCCCCACAGGGCCCAATCAGCCCCAGCATTTT. Complete variable domain (other parts from reference TRBV9 and TRBJ1-5): DSGVTQTPKHLITATGQRVTLRCSPRSGDLSVYWYQQSLDQGLQFLIQYYNGEERAKGNILERFSAQQFPDLHSELNLSSLELGDSALYFCASSVVPTGPNQPQHFGDGTRLSIL.

The chain recombines TRBV2 with TRBJ2-3, with D perhaps TRBD2 (6 bases). Germline CDR1 is SNHLY and CDR2 is FYNNEI. V lost 5 bases, J lost 3 bases, and 9 bases lay in between. The CDR3 loop spans 13 amino acids. CDR3 sequence: CASSLGGTDTQYF. Here the CDR3 DNA reads TGTGCCAGCAGTTTGGGAGGAACAGATACGCAGTATTTT.

V is TRBV5-3 and J is TRBJ2-7, with 8 bases matching TRBD1. Being an ORF, TRBV5-3 has a function that is uncertain. Trimming cost V 4 bases and J 2 bases; bases outside gene matches: 11. The CDR3 loop spans 16 amino acids. The CDR3: CARSGYLDRDTYEQYF. In DNA, the CDR3 is TGTGCCAGAAGCGGCTACCTGGACAGGGACACCTACGAGCAGTACTTC.

The CDR3, as DNA: TGCGCCAGCAGCCAAACGCGGGGGGATCCCTACGAGCAGTACTTC. The encoded protein is CASSQTRGDPYEQYF. This chain links TRBV4-1 with TRBJ2-7; 8 nucleotides match TRBD2. This CDR3 contains 15 residues. Germline trimming cut 2 bases from V and 2 bases from J; bases unmatched to any gene: 5. Looked up from germline, CDR1 is MGHRA and CDR2 is YSYEKL.

J is TRBJ2-3 and V is TRBV4-1; D not resolved. V was pared by 4 bases and J by 0 bases, with 17 bases between. The CDR3 has 17 amino acids. Germline assignment: CDR1 MGHRA and CDR2 YSYEKL. The CDR3 nucleotides are TGCGCCAGCAGCCCTAGTCGACCTACCCGAAGCACAGATACGCAGTATTTT. Translation gives CASSPSRPTRSTDTQYF.